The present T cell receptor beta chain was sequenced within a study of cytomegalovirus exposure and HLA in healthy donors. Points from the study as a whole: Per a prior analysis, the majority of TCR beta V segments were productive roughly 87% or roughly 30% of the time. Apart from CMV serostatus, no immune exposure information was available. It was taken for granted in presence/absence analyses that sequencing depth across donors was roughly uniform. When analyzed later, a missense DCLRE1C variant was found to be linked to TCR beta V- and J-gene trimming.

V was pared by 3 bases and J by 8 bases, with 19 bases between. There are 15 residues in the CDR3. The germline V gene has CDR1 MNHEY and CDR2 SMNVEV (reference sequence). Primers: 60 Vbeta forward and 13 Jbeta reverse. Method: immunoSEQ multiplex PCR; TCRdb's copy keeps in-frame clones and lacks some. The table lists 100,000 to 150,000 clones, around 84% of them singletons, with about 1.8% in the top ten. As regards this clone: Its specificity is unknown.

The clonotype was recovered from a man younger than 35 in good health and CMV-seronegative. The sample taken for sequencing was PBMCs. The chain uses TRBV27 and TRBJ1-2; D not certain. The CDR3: CASSFDPRRVGGYTF. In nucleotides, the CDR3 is TGTGCCAGCAGTTTTGACCCGCGGAGAGTTGGAGGCTACACCTTC.